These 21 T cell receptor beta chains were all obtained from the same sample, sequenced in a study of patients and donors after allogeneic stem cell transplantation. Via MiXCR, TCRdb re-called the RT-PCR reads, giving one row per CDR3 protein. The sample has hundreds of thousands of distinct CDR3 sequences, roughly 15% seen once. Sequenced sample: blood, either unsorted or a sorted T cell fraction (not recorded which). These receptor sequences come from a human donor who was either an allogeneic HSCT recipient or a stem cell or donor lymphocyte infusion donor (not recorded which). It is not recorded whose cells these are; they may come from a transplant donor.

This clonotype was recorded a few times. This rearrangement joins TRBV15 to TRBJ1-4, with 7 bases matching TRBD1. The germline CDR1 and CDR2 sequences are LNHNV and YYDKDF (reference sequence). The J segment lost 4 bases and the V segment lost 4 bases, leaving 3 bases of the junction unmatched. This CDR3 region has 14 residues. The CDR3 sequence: CATSTGTVNEKLFF. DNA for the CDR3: TGTGCCACCAGCACCGGGACAGTTAATGAAAAACTGTTTTTT.

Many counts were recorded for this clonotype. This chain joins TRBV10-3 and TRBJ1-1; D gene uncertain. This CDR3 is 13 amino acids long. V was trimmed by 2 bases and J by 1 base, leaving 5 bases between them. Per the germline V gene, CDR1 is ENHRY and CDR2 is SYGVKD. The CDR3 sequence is CAISEERNTEAFF. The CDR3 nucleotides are TGTGCCATCAGTGAGGAACGGAACACTGAAGCTTTCTTT.

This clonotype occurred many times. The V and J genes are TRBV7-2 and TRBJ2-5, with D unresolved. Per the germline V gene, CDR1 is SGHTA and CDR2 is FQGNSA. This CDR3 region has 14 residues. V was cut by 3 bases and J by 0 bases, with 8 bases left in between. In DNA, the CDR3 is TGTGCCAGCAGCTTGCACGGGTACCAAGAGACCCAGTACTTC. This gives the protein CASSLHGYQETQYF. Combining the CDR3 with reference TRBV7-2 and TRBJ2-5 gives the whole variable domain GAGVSQSPSNKVTEKGKDVELRCDPISGHTALYWYRQSLGQGLEFLIYFQGNSAPDKSGLPSDRFSAERTGGSVSTLTIQRTQQEDSAVYLCASSLHGYQETQYFGPGTRLLVL.

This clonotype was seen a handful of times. The CDR3 sequence: CASSVYGTGGEKLFF. The CDR3 bases are TGTGCCAGCAGCGTGTACGGGACAGGGGGTGAAAAACTGTTTTTT. The chain joins TRBV9 to TRBJ1-4; 11 nucleotides agree with TRBD1. With V trimmed by 2 bases and J by 7 bases, 4 bases remained unmatched. This CDR3 has 15 amino acids. In germline, CDR1 is SGDLS, CDR2 YYNGEE.

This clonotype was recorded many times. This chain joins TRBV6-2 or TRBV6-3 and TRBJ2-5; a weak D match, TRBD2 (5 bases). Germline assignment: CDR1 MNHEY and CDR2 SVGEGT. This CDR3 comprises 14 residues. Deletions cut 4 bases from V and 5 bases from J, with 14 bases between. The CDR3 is CASSSRLGGETQYF. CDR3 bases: TGTGCCAGCAGTTCCAGACTCGGCGGGGAGACCCAGTACTTC.

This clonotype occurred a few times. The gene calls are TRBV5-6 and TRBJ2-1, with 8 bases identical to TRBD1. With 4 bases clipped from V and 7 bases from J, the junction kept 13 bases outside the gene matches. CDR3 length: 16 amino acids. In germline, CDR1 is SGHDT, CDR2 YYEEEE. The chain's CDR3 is CASSRARQGIGNEQFF. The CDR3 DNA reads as TGTGCCAGCAGCCGGGCCCGACAGGGGATTGGTAATGAGCAGTTCTTC. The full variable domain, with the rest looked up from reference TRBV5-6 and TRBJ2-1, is DAGVTQSPTHLIKTRGQQVTLRCSPKSGHDTVSWYQQALGQGPQFIFQYYEEEERQRGNFPDRFSGHQFPNYSSELNVNALLLGDSALYLCASSRARQGIGNEQFFGPGTRLTVL.

The CDR3 loop reads CASSLFEGQGYEQYF. The CDR3 DNA sequence: TGTGCCAGCAGCCTTTTCGAAGGTCAGGGTTACGAGCAGTACTTC. The V gene is TRBV11-1, the J gene TRBJ2-7; tentative D call: TRBD1 (5 bases). This CDR3 has 15 residues. V lost 5 bases and J 4 bases, leaving 18 bases between the germline ends. Germline values: CDR1 SGHAT, CDR2 FQDESV (reference sequence).

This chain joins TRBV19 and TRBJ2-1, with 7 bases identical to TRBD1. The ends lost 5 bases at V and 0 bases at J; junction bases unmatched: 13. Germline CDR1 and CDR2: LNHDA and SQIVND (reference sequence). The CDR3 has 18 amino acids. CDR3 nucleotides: TGTGCCAGTAGTCCCCGCCAGGGGGTGATCGTCTCCTACAATGAGCAGTTCTTC. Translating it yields CASSPRQGVIVSYNEQFF.

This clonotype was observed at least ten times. CDR3 DNA: TGCAGTGCGACCACAGGGCGCGGGCAGTACTTC. Protein: CSATTGRGQYF. This chain uses TRBV20-1 with TRBJ2-7, with D tentatively TRBD1 (6 bases). V was clipped by 6 bases and J by 9 bases, with 15 bases between them. The CDR3 loop spans 11 amino acids. Germline CDR1 is DFQATT and CDR2 is SNEGSKA (reference sequence).

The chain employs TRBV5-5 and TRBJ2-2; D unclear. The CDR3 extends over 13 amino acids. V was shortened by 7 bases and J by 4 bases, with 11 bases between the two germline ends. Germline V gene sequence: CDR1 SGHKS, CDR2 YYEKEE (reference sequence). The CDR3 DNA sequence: TGTGCCAGCGTGGTTATCGGCACCGGGGAGCTGTTTTTT. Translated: CASVVIGTGELFF. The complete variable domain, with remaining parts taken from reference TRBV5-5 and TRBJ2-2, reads DAGVTQSPTHLIKTRGQQVTLRCSPISGHKSVSWYQQVLGQGPQFIFQYYEKEERGRGNFPDRFSARQFPNYSSELNVNALLLGDSALYLCASVVIGTGELFFGEGSRLTVL.

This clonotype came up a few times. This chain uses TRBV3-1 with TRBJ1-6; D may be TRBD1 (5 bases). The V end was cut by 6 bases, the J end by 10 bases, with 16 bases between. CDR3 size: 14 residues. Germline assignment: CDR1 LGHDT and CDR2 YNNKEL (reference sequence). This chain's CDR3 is CASRYVRGGSPLHF. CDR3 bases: TGTGCCAGCAGATACGTCCGGGGGGGATCACCCCTCCACTTT.

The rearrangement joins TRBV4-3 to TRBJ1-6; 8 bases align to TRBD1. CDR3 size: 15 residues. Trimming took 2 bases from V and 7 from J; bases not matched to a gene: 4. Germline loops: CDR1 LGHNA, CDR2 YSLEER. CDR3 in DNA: TGCGCCAGCAGCCAACGGACAGGGTCAAATTCACCCCTCCACTTT. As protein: CASSQRTGSNSPLHF.

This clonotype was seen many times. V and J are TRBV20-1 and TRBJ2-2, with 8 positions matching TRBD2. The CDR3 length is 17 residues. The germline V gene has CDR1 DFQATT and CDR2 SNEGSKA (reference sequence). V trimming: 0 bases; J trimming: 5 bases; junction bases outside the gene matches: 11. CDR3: CSARDPGSGARTGELFF. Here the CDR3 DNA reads TGCAGTGCTAGAGATCCAGGTAGCGGGGCTAGGACCGGGGAGCTGTTTTTT.

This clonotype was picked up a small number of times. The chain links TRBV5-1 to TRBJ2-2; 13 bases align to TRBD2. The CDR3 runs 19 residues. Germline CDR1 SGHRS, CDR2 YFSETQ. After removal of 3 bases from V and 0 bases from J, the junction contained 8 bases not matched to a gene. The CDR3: CASSSNAGTSGTNTGELFF. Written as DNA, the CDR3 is TGCGCCAGCAGCTCGAATGCCGGGACTAGCGGGACGAACACCGGGGAGCTGTTTTTT.

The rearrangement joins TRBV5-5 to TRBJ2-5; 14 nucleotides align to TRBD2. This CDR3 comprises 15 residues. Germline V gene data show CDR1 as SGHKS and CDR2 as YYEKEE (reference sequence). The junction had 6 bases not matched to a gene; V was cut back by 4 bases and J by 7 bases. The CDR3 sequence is CASSNDGLAGGTQYF. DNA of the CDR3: TGTGCCAGCAGCAACGACGGACTAGCGGGGGGGACCCAGTACTTC.

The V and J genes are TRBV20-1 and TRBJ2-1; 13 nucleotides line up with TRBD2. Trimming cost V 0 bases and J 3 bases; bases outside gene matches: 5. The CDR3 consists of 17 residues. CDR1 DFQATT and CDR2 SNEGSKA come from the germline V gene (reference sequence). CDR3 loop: CSARDRRTSGSYNEQFF. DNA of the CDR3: TGCAGTGCTAGAGATAGGCGGACTAGCGGGAGCTACAATGAGCAGTTCTTC.

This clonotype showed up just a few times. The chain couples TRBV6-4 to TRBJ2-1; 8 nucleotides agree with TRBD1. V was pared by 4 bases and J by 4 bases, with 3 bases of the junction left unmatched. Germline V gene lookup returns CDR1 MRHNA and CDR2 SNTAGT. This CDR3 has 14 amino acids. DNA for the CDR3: TGTGCCAGCAGTGTGGACAGGGAATACAATGAGCAGTTCTTC. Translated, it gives CASSVDREYNEQFF.

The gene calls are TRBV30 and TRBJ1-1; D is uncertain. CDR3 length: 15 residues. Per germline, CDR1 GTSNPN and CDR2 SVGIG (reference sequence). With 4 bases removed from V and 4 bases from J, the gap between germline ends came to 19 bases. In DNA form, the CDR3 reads TGTGCCTGGATCATACAGAGATTCTTCGGCACTGAAGCTTTCTTT. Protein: CAWIIQRFFGTEAFF.

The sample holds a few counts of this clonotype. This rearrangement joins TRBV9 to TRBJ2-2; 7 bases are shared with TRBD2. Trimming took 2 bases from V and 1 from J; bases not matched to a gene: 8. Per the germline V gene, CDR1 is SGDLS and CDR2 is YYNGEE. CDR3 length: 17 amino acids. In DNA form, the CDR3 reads TGTGCCAGCAGCGTTAGATCTAGCGGAATGAACACCGGGGAGCTGTTTTTT. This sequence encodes CASSVRSSGMNTGELFF. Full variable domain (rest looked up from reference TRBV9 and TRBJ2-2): DSGVTQTPKHLITATGQRVTLRCSPRSGDLSVYWYQQSLDQGLQFLIQYYNGEERAKGNILERFSAQQFPDLHSELNLSSLELGDSALYFCASSVRSSGMNTGELFFGEGSRLTVL.

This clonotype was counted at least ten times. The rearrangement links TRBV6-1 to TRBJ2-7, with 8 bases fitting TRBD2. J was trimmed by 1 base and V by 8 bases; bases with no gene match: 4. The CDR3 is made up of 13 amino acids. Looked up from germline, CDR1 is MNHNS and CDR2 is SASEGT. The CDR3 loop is CASLSSGSYEQYF. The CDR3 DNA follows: TGTGCCAGCTTGTCTAGCGGGTCCTACGAGCAGTACTTC.

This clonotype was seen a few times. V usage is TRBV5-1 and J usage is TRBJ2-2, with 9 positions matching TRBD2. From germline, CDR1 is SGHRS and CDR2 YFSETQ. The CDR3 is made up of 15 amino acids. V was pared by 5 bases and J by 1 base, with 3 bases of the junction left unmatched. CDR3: CASRDSGRNTGELFF. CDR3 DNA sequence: TGCGCCAGCAGGGATAGCGGGAGGAACACCGGGGAGCTGTTTTTT.